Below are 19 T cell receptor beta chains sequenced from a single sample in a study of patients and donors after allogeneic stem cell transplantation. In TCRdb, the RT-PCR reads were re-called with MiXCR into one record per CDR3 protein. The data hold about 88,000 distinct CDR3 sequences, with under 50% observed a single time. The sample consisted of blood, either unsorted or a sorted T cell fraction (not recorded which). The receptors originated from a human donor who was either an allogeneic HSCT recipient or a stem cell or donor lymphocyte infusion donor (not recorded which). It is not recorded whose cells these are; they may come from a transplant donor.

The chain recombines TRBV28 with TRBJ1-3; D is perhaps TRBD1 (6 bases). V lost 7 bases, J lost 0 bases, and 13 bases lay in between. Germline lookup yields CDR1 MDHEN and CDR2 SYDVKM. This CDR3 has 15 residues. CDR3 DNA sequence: TGTGCCAGCACATTAGGGGGAGCCTCTGGAAACACCATATATTTT. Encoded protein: CASTLGGASGNTIYF.

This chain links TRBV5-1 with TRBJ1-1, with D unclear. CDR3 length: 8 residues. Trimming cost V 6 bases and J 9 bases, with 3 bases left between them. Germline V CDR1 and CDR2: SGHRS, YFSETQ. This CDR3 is CASNQAFF. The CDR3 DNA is TGCGCCAGCAATCAAGCTTTCTTT.

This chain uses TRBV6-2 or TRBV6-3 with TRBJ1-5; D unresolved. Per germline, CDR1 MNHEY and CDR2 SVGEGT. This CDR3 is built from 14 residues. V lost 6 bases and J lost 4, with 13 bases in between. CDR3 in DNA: TGTGCCAGCAGCTCAGCAGGTACGAATCAGCCCCAGCATTTT. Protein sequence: CASSSAGTNQPQHF.

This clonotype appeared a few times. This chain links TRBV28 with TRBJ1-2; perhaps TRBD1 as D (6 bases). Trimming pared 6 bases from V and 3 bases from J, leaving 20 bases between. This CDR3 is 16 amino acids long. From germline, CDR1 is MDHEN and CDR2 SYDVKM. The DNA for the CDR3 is TGTGCCAGCAGAGAAAGCGCAGGGGAGTGGTACTATGGCTACACCTTC. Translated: CASRESAGEWYYGYTF.

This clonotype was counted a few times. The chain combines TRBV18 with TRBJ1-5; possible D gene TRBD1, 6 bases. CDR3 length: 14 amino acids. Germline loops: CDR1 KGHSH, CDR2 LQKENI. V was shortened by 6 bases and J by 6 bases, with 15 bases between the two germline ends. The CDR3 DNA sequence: TGTGCCAGCTCCGAGGTGGGGGGCCCTCAGCCCCAGCATTTT. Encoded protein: CASSEVGGPQPQHF. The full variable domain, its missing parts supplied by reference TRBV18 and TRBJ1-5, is NAGVMQNPRHLVRRRGQEARLRCSPMKGHSHVYWYRQLPEEGLKFMVYLQKENIIDESGMPKERFSAEFPKEGPSILRIQQVVRGDSAAYFCASSEVGGPQPQHFGDGTRLSIL.

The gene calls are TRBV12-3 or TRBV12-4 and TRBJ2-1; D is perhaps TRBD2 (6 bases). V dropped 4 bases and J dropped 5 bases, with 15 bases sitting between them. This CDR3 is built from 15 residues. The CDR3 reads CASSSLGGRDNEQFF. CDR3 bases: TGTGCCAGCAGTTCTCTCGGAGGGCGGGACAATGAGCAGTTCTTC.

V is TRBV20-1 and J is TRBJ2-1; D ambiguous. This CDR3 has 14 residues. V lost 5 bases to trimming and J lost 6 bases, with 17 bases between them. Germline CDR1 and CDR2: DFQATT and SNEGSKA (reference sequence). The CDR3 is CSAVPPMAPNEQFF. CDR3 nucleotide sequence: TGCAGTGCTGTCCCACCTATGGCTCCCAATGAGCAGTTCTTC.

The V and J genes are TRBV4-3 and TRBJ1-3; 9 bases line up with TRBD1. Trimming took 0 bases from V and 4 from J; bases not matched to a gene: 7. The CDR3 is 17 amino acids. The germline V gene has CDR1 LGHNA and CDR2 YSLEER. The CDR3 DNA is TGCGCCAGCAGCCAAGATTGGACAGGGGCGGGCGGAAACACCATATATTTT. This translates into CASSQDWTGAGGNTIYF.

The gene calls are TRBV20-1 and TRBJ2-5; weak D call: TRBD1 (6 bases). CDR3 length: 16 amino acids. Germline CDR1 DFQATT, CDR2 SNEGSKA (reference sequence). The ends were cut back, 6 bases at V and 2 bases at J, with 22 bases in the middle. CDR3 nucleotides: TGCAGTGCCGGGACACCGCCTGAGGAGTGGCAAGAGACCCAGTACTTC. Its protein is CSAGTPPEEWQETQYF.

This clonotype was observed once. CDR3 DNA sequence: TGTGCCAGCGGCGACTACAGCTCCTACGAGCAGTACTTC. Protein sequence: CASGDYSSYEQYF. The chain uses TRBV12-3 or TRBV12-4 and TRBJ2-7; a weak D match, TRBD2 (5 bases). This CDR3 spans 13 amino acids. Trimming stripped 8 bases from V and 0 bases from J, with 11 bases between.

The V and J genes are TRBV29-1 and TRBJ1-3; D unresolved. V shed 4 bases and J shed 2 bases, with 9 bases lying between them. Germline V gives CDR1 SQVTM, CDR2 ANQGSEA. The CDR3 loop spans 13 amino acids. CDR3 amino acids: CSVVSSAGNTIYF. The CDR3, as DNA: TGCAGCGTTGTTAGTTCCGCTGGAAACACCATATATTTT.

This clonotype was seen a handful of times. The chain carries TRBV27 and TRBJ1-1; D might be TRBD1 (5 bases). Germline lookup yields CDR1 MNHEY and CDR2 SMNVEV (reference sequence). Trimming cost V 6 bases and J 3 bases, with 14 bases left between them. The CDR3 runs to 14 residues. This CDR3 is CASSRVREDTEAFF. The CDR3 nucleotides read TGTGCCAGCAGCCGAGTCAGGGAGGACACTGAAGCTTTCTTT.

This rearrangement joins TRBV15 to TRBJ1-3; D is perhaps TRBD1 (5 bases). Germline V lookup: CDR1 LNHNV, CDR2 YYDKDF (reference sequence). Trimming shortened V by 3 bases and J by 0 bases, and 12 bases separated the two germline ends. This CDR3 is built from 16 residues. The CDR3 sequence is CATSSGAALSGNTIYF. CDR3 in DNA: TGTGCCACCAGCAGCGGGGCAGCTCTCTCTGGAAACACCATATATTTT.

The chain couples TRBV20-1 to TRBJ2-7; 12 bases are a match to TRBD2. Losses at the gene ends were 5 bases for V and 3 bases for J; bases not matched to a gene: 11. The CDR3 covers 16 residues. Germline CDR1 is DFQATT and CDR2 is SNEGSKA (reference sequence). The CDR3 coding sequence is TGCAGTGCTCCCGGGACTAGCGGGTTCCCCATCTACGAGCAGTACTTC. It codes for CSAPGTSGFPIYEQYF.

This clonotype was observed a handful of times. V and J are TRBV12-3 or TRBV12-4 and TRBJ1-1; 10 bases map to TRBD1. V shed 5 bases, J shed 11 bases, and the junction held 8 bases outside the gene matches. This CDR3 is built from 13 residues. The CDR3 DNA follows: TGTGCCAGCAGTACTCGGGACAGGGGAAATGCTTTCTTT. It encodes CASSTRDRGNAFF.

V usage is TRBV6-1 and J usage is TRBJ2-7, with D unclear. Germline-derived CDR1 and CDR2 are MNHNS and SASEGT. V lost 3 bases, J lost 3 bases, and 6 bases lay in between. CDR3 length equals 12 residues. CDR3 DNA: TGTGCCAGCAGTGATGTAGGCTACGAGCAGTACTTC. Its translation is CASSDVGYEQYF.

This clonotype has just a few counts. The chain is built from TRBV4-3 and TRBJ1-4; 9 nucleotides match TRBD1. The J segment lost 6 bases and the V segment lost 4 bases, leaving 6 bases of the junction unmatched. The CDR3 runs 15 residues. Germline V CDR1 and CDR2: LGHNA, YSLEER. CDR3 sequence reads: CASSPDGTGYEKLFF. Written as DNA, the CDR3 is TGCGCCAGCAGCCCAGACGGGACAGGGTATGAAAAACTGTTTTTT.

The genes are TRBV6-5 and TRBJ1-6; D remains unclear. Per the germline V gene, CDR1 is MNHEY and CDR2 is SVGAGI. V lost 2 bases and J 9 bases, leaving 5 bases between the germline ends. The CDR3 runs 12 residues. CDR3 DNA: TGTGCCAGCAGTTACGCGTCTTCACCCCTCCACTTT. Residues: CASSYASSPLHF.

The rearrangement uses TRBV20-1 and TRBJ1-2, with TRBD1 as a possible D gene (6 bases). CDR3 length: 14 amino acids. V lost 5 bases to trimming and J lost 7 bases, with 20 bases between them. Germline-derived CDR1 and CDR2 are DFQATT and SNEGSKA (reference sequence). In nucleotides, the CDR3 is TGCAGTGCTCGGGGGGGCACCAACCTGCGTGGCTACACCTTC. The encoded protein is CSARGGTNLRGYTF.